The 9 T cell receptor beta chains in this list originate from one sample, sequenced in a study of human T cells and chemical hapten exposure. TCRdb called the RACE reads again in MiXCR, with one record for every CDR3 protein. The table lists about 120,000 distinct CDR3 sequences, roughly 14% of them singletons. Time point noted: pre-sensitization, week 0. This sample's treatment: therapeutic diphenylcyclopropenone sensitization with weekly scalp DPC. This specimen consisted of whole blood, obtained in connection with sensitization to the hapten diphenylcyclopropenone (DPC). The receptors here all came from a woman aged 18 to 35 with alopecia areata. Some clones in this sample may be carry-over from other donors' samples.

This clonotype was seen a handful of times. The chain combines TRBV4-2 with TRBJ2-5; TRBD1 agrees at 9 bases. V was pared by 4 bases and J by 0 bases, with 3 bases of the junction left unmatched. The CDR3 extends over 15 amino acids. CDR1 is LGHNA, CDR2 YNFKEQ, per germline. The CDR3, as DNA: TGTGCCAGCAGCCGGGGGGACAGGGACCAAGAGACCCAGTACTTC. Protein product: CASSRGDRDQETQYF.

V and J are TRBV7-2 and TRBJ2-2; D is unresolved. The CDR3 covers 14 residues. From germline, CDR1 is SGHTA and CDR2 FQGNSA. The germline V and J ends were trimmed by 1 base and 9 bases, with 12 bases remaining between them. The CDR3 DNA sequence: TGTGCCAGCAGCTTAGGAATCAAGGGCAGGGAGCTGTTTTTT. It specifies CASSLGIKGRELFF.

This clonotype has just a few counts. At one boundary the junction diverges from the germline segment, which might be a read error. The CDR3 DNA reads TGTGTCAGCTTCAGGGCGGGGAACACTGAAGCTTTCTTT. Translated, it gives CVSFRAGNTEAFF. The V gene is TRBV6-5, the J gene TRBJ1-1, with a tentative D call TRBD1 (5 bases). Germline V CDR1 and CDR2: MNHEY, SVGAGI. The CDR3 consists of 13 residues.

The chain employs TRBV12-3 or TRBV12-4 and TRBJ2-7; TRBD1 is a possible D gene (6 bases). CDR3 size: 14 residues. The V and J ends lost 1 base and 7 bases respectively, with 14 bases between them. CDR3 DNA: TGTGCCAGCAGTTTAGGGGGGCTTCTAGGAGAGCAGTACTTC. This encodes CASSLGGLLGEQYF.

This clonotype showed up many times. The rearrangement joins TRBV5-1 to TRBJ2-5; D unresolved. This CDR3 contains 14 residues. Per the germline V gene, CDR1 is SGHRS and CDR2 is YFSETQ. V lost 3 bases and J 4 bases, leaving 13 bases between the germline ends. The chain's CDR3 is CASSYLPRGETQYF. The CDR3 DNA reads TGCGCCAGCAGCTACCTACCGCGAGGAGAGACCCAGTACTTC.

The rearrangement joins TRBV29-1 to TRBJ2-3, with D maybe TRBD2 (5 bases). Germline V gene data show CDR1 as SQVTM and CDR2 as ANQGSEA. Trimming pared 0 bases from V and 0 bases from J, leaving 10 bases between. CDR3 length: 15 residues. CDR3 residues: CSVEEGRGSTDTQYF. The CDR3 DNA is TGCAGCGTTGAAGAGGGTCGGGGAAGCACAGATACGCAGTATTTT.

This chain joins TRBV18 and TRBJ2-2, with D possibly matching TRBD1 (6 bases). Looked up from germline, CDR1 is KGHSH and CDR2 is LQKENI. V shed 0 bases and J shed 7 bases, with 15 bases lying between them. The CDR3 spans 16 residues. The CDR3 DNA follows: TGTGCCAGCTCACCACCGTCCAGGGGAATTCACGGGGAGCTGTTTTTT. It encodes CASSPPSRGIHGELFF.

This chain joins TRBV28 and TRBJ2-7; 10 positions agree with TRBD2. The CDR3 runs to 16 residues. The germline V gene has CDR1 MDHEN and CDR2 SYDVKM. With 3 bases clipped from V and 5 bases from J, the junction kept 10 bases outside the gene matches. DNA of the CDR3: TGTGCCAGCAGTTTGGTGACTAGCGGGCCAGGGGACGAGCAGTACTTC. Protein: CASSLVTSGPGDEQYF.

The chain has TRBV7-9 and TRBJ2-5; a possible D gene is TRBD2 (6 bases). CDR1 and CDR2 (germline): SEHNR, FQNEAQ (reference sequence). V lost 0 bases to trimming and J lost 2 bases, with 10 bases between them. The CDR3 spans 15 residues. The CDR3 bases are TGTGCCAGCAGCTTAGCGGGGGGAAGTCAAGAGACCCAGTACTTC. Protein sequence: CASSLAGGSQETQYF. The variable domain in full, completed from reference TRBV7-9 and TRBJ2-5, reads DTGVSQNPRHKITKRGQNVTFRCDPISEHNRLYWYRQTLGQGPEFLTYFQNEAQLEKSRLLSDRFSAERPKGSFSTLEIQRTEQGDSAMYLCASSLAGGSQETQYFGPGTRLLVL.